The 30 T cell receptor beta chains below were found in one sample sequenced in a study of T cells in Graves' hyperthyroidism and ophthalmopathy. From RNA transcripts, TCR beta CDR3 regions were amplified. In the first-round RT-PCR of the TCR CDR3, the HTBI primer set was used. TCRdb fed the multiplex PCR reads into MiXCR, producing one record per CDR3 protein. Of 200,000 to 250,000 distinct CDR3 sequences listed, roughly 22% are singletons. The sequencing sample was made of blood. The origin of the receptors is a woman in her thirties or forties with Graves' ophthalmopathy.

In its sample, this clonotype was seen many times. One end of the junction varies from germline; a read error may be responsible. This sequence joins TRBV29-1 and TRBJ1-1; D remains ambiguous. The germline V gene has CDR1 SQVTM and CDR2 ANQGSEA. The CDR3 length is 13 residues. The CDR3 sequence: CSYSGLRNSEAFF. The CDR3 region has the DNA TGCAGCTACTCCGGATTGAGGAACTCTGAAGCTTTCTTT.

This clonotype was seen repeatedly, ten times or more. The chain combines TRBV19 with TRBJ1-1; D perhaps matches TRBD1 (5 bases). The V gene lost 6 bases and the J gene lost 0 bases, with 11 bases spanning the gap. From germline, CDR1 is LNHDA and CDR2 SQIVND (reference sequence). The CDR3 is 14 residues long. The CDR3 here is CASRVGAVNTEAFF. The CDR3, as DNA: TGTGCCAGTAGGGTCGGGGCTGTGAACACTGAAGCTTTCTTT.

This clonotype was seen ten or more times. The chain recombines TRBV7-8 with TRBJ2-5, with 10 bases identical to TRBD1. CDR3 length equals 13 residues. The V segment lost 4 bases and the J segment 5 bases; nucleotides outside the gene matches: 1. The germline V gene has CDR1 SGHVS and CDR2 FQNEAQ. The CDR3 DNA is TGTGCCAGCAGCTGGACAGGGGGGGAGACCCAGTACTTC. Translated, it gives CASSWTGGETQYF.

As regards this clonotype: The junction departs from germline at one end; a sequencing error may be responsible. The chain links TRBV28 to TRBJ1-2; TRBD1 aligns across 8 bases. Germline V lookup: CDR1 MDHEN, CDR2 SYDVKM. This CDR3 is built from 17 residues. CDR3 sequence: CSSSLKGVRGLSRGYTF. The CDR3 bases are TGTTCCAGCAGTTTAAAGGGAGTCAGGGGGCTCTCTCGTGGCTACACCTTC.

The chain couples TRBV20-1 to TRBJ1-2; TRBD1 agrees at 8 bases. Per germline, CDR1 DFQATT and CDR2 SNEGSKA (reference sequence). The V and J ends lost 2 bases and 4 bases, in that order; junction bases with no gene match: 6. The CDR3 has 14 residues. In DNA form, the CDR3 reads TGCAGTGCTAGAACAGGGGGGGATGGCTATGGCTACACCTTC. Translating gives CSARTGGDGYGYTF.

This clonotype was seen ten or more times. The chain links TRBV6-5 to TRBJ2-2, with 7 nucleotides matching TRBD1. The CDR3 totals 15 residues. Unmatched junction bases numbered 3, after V lost 0 bases and J lost 5 bases. Germline CDR1 is MNHEY and CDR2 is SVGAGI. The CDR3 sequence is CASSYSGGLTGELFF. Here the CDR3 DNA reads TGTGCCAGCAGTTACTCAGGGGGCCTGACCGGGGAGCTGTTTTTT.

Concerning this clonotype itself: A read error may account for a junction end that differs from germline. This rearrangement joins TRBV6-1 to TRBJ2-5; 9 nucleotides match TRBD1. Germline V lookup: CDR1 MNHNS, CDR2 SASEGT. This CDR3 region has 15 residues. This chain's CDR3 is CASRGQGGGQEAQYF. CDR3 nucleotides: TGTGCCAGCAGGGGACAGGGTGGGGGTCAAGAGGCCCAGTACTTC.

The chain joins TRBV27 to TRBJ1-6, with a tentative D call TRBD1 (6 bases). The CDR3 is made up of 17 amino acids. V was clipped by 6 bases and J by 0 bases, with 15 bases between them. CDR1 MNHEY and CDR2 SMNVEV come from the germline V gene (reference sequence). The CDR3 here is CASSPDRRSSYNSPLHF. CDR3 bases: TGTGCCAGCAGCCCCGACAGGAGGAGCTCCTATAATTCACCCCTCCACTTT.

This clonotype was observed many times. J is TRBJ1-2 and V is TRBV3-1; 7 bases fit TRBD1. The CDR3 totals 16 residues. Germline V gene sequence: CDR1 LGHDT, CDR2 YNNKEL (reference sequence). With 0 bases clipped from V and 4 bases from J, the junction kept 8 bases outside the gene matches. The CDR3 nucleotides are TGTGCCAGCAGCCAAGATATGGAGGGGGCGGGCTATGGCTACACCTTC. Amino acid sequence: CASSQDMEGAGYGYTF.

This chain uses TRBV2 with TRBJ1-1; a weak D match, TRBD1 (5 bases). With 1 base removed from V and 1 base from J, the gap between germline ends came to 13 bases. This CDR3 has 16 residues. Germline V lookup: CDR1 SNHLY, CDR2 FYNNEI. In DNA form, the CDR3 reads TGTGCCAGCAGTGAAGGTCTCCGACAGCCGAACACTGAAGCTTTCTTT. Protein: CASSEGLRQPNTEAFF.

This clonotype was found many times. The gene calls are TRBV20-1 and TRBJ1-3; D not certain. The CDR3 extends over 11 amino acids. Trimming took off 1 base at V and 6 bases at J, with 4 bases between the two ends. Per the germline V gene, CDR1 is DFQATT and CDR2 is SNEGSKA (reference sequence). The CDR3, as DNA: TGCAGTGCTAGAGGGCTAAACACCATATATTTT. Encoded protein: CSARGLNTIYF.

There are many counts of this clonotype. The chain is built from TRBV19 and TRBJ1-5; D uncertain. Germline V lookup: CDR1 LNHDA, CDR2 SQIVND (reference sequence). The CDR3 length is 13 residues. V was trimmed by 3 bases and J by 6 bases, leaving 9 bases between them. The DNA for the CDR3 is TGTGCCAGTAGTATGCCTTCGGGTCAGCCCCAGCATTTT. Translated, it gives CASSMPSGQPQHF. Full variable domain (outside the CDR3, taken from reference TRBV19 and TRBJ1-5): DGGITQSPKYLFRKEGQNVTLSCEQNLNHDAMYWYRQDPGQGLRLIYYSQIVNDFQKGDIAEGYSVSREKKESFPLTVTSAQKNPTAFYLCASSMPSGQPQHFGDGTRLSIL.

There are many counts of this clonotype. The chain links TRBV28 to TRBJ2-5; 9 positions agree with TRBD2. J gave up 4 bases and V 5 bases, and 8 bases lay outside the gene matches. The length of the CDR3 is 15 residues. The germline V gene has CDR1 MDHEN and CDR2 SYDVKM. CDR3 sequence (DNA): TGTGCCAGCAGTAGGATCCCGGGACTAGCAGAGACCCAGTACTTC. Protein: CASSRIPGLAETQYF.

This clonotype showed up many times. J is TRBJ1-1 and V is TRBV15; D gene unclear. This CDR3 has 15 residues. Deletions cut 2 bases from V and 1 base from J, with 11 bases between. Germline V gives CDR1 LNHNV, CDR2 YYDKDF (reference sequence). The CDR3 reads CATSRRRTENTEAFF. CDR3 sequence (DNA): TGTGCCACCAGCAGACGGAGGACCGAGAACACTGAAGCTTTCTTT.

This clonotype has a count of ten or more. This rearrangement joins TRBV12-3 or TRBV12-4 to TRBJ1-1, with 7 bases identical to TRBD1. The CDR3 runs 14 residues. V lost 6 bases to trimming and J lost 0 bases; unmatched junction nucleotides: 4. In nucleotides, the CDR3 is TGTGCCAGCAGCCCAGGGGGGTTGAACACTGAAGCTTTCTTT. Protein product: CASSPGGLNTEAFF.

This clonotype was seen repeatedly, ten times or more. The chain carries TRBV28 and TRBJ2-7; perhaps TRBD1 as D (5 bases). This CDR3 has 14 residues. The germline V gene has CDR1 MDHEN and CDR2 SYDVKM. Trimming removed 3 bases at V and 3 bases at J, with 12 bases between. Written as DNA, the CDR3 is TGTGCCAGCAGTTTTCACAGGCATGGCTACGAGCAGTACTTC. It codes for CASSFHRHGYEQYF.

This clonotype was found many times. The J gene is TRBJ1-1, the V gene TRBV11-3; D gene uncertain. The germline V gene encodes CDR1 SGHNT and CDR2 YENEEA. The CDR3 runs to 13 residues. Trimming took 3 bases from V and 5 from J, leaving 10 bases between them. DNA of the CDR3: TGTGCCAGCAGCTTCGGGTCTCAAACTGAAGCTTTCTTT. Translation: CASSFGSQTEAFF.

This clonotype was seen many times. Relative to the germline gene, one junction end is altered; a read error may explain this. V is TRBV7-2 and J is TRBJ1-3, with a possible D match to TRBD1 (6 bases). Looked up from germline, CDR1 is SGHTA and CDR2 is FQGNSA. The CDR3 loop spans 13 amino acids. The CDR3: CASSLLTGTTIYF. For the CDR3, the DNA is TGTGCCAGCAGCCTATTGACAGGAACCACCATATATTTT.

This clonotype was seen many times. This sequence joins TRBV27 and TRBJ2-7; 12 nucleotides line up with TRBD2. This CDR3 is built from 15 residues. V dropped 5 bases and J dropped 6; count of bases not matched to a gene: 8. Looked up from germline, CDR1 is MNHEY and CDR2 is SMNVEV (reference sequence). The CDR3, as DNA: TGTGCCAGCAGTCCCCTAGCGGGAGGGCCTGTCGAGCAGTACTTC. Its protein product is CASSPLAGGPVEQYF.

This clonotype occurred many times. The genes are TRBV27 and TRBJ2-5; 8 bases match TRBD2. The V segment lost 8 bases and the J segment 7 bases; nucleotides outside the gene matches: 6. The CDR3 sequence is 12 residues long. Germline V gene data show CDR1 as MNHEY and CDR2 as SMNVEV (reference sequence). CDR3 coding DNA: TGTGCCAGCGGGACTCGGGGGGGGACCCAGTACTTC. Protein: CASGTRGGTQYF.

There are many counts of this clonotype. The chain joins TRBV7-9 to TRBJ2-4; D is uncertain. Between the trimmed V and J ends, which lost 1 base and 5 bases, there was a span of 9 bases. The CDR3 contains 14 residues. Per germline, CDR1 SEHNR and CDR2 FQNEAQ (reference sequence). The CDR3 DNA sequence: TGTGCCAGCAGCTTAGTCCACCCCGAAAACATTCAGTACTTC. Residues: CASSLVHPENIQYF.

The sample holds many counts of this clonotype. V is TRBV11-1 and J is TRBJ2-2; no firm D call. V was trimmed by 2 bases and J by 3 bases, leaving 10 bases between them. This CDR3 has 15 amino acids. Germline-derived CDR1 and CDR2 are SGHAT and FQDESV (reference sequence). Here the CDR3 reads CASSLNERYTGELFF. The DNA of the CDR3 is TGTGCCAGCAGCTTAAACGAGCGTTACACCGGGGAGCTGTTTTTT.

This clonotype was counted at least ten times. The rearrangement links TRBV6-1 to TRBJ2-7; D is perhaps TRBD2 (5 bases). Trimming removed 6 bases from V and 6 bases from J, with 21 bases in between. In germline, CDR1 is MNHNS, CDR2 SASEGT. The CDR3 has 15 residues. The DNA of the CDR3 is TGTGCCAGCAGGCAAAGGACTGCCGGAGAAAGCGAGCAGTACTTC. Amino acid sequence: CASRQRTAGESEQYF.

This clonotype was detected many times. This chain joins TRBV20-1 and TRBJ2-2; TRBD2 agrees at 7 bases. The CDR3 length is 13 residues. Germline V lookup: CDR1 DFQATT, CDR2 SNEGSKA (reference sequence). After removal of 7 bases from V and 6 bases from J, the junction contained 8 bases not matched to a gene. The CDR3 reads CSVKRLAAGELFF. The CDR3 coding sequence is TGCAGTGTCAAGCGACTAGCCGCCGGGGAGCTGTTTTTT.

The sample holds many counts of this clonotype. The chain employs TRBV12-3 or TRBV12-4 and TRBJ2-2; TRBD1 matches 11 bases. J was trimmed by 3 bases and V by 3 bases; bases with no gene match: 3. CDR3 size: 16 residues. CDR3 nucleotide sequence: TGTGCCAGCAGTTTGGGACAGGGGGTTTACACCGGGGAGCTGTTTTTT. This gives the protein CASSLGQGVYTGELFF.

This clonotype turned up a few times. The chain has TRBV15 and TRBJ1-2, with unresolved D. The CDR3 loop spans 12 amino acids. The germline V gene has CDR1 LNHNV and CDR2 YYDKDF (reference sequence). Trimming shortened V by 0 bases and J by 12 bases, and 11 bases separated the two germline ends. CDR3 residues: CATSRDTRENTF. Written as DNA, the CDR3 is TGTGCCACCAGCAGAGATACGAGGGAAAACACCTTC.

This clonotype occurred many times. V usage is TRBV20-1 and J usage is TRBJ1-1; weak D call: TRBD1 (6 bases). V dropped 4 bases and J dropped 6 bases, with 18 bases sitting between them. The CDR3 extends over 14 amino acids. In germline, CDR1 is DFQATT, CDR2 SNEGSKA (reference sequence). The CDR3 bases are TGCAGTGCTATCACAGGCCTGAGGGGGGCTGAAGCTTTCTTT. Amino acid sequence: CSAITGLRGAEAFF.

This clonotype was counted at least ten times. This sequence joins TRBV10-3 and TRBJ2-2; tentatively, D is TRBD2 (5 bases). The CDR3 consists of 14 residues. From germline, CDR1 is ENHRY and CDR2 SYGVKD. Deletions cut 4 bases from V and 1 base from J, with 7 bases between. This CDR3 is CAISGTENTGELFF. The CDR3 region has the DNA TGTGCCATCAGTGGGACTGAGAACACCGGGGAGCTGTTTTTT.

This clonotype has at least ten counts. The chain is built from TRBV12-3 or TRBV12-4 and TRBJ2-5; a weak D match, TRBD2 (5 bases). V dropped 0 bases and J dropped 3 bases, with 8 bases sitting between them. This CDR3 is built from 14 residues. The CDR3 is CASSLAGDEETQYF. The CDR3 nucleotides are TGTGCCAGCAGTTTAGCGGGAGATGAAGAGACCCAGTACTTC.

The V gene is TRBV28, the J gene TRBJ2-7; D perhaps matches TRBD2 (5 bases). Germline CDR1 reads MDHEN; CDR2 reads SYDVKM. CDR3 size: 15 residues. Trimming took off 7 bases at V and 0 bases at J, with 16 bases between the two ends. CDR3 nucleotide sequence: TGTGCCAGCATCCCTCCACCGGGGAGCTCCTACGAGCAGTACTTC. Translation: CASIPPPGSSYEQYF. Complete variable domain (other parts from reference TRBV28 and TRBJ2-7): DVKVTQSSRYLVKRTGEKVFLECVQDMDHENMFWYRQDPGLGLRLIYFSYDVKMKEKGDIPEGYSVSREKKERFSLILESASTNQTSMYLCASIPPPGSSYEQYFGPGTRLTVT.